A selection of T cell receptor beta chains follows, all from one sample in a study of blood T cell repertoires in COVID-19. TCRdb's copy holds only in-frame clones and misses some; the assay was immunoSEQ multiplex PCR. The sample records roughly 250,000 clones, more than 75% being singletons. Sequenced input: PBMCs or T cells enriched from blood (not recorded which). These receptors were collected from a woman between 45 and 65 years old who had recovered from COVID-19. The CDR3 runs from the conserved cysteine through the conserved F or W. Some rows have no size entry. The others give once, few or many, or a class for an expanded clone.

v_gene: TRBV3-1/TRBV3-2; abundance: .; j_gene: TRBJ2-7; CDR3aa: CASSPRDRGSYEQYF
v_gene: TRBV11-2; abundance: .; j_gene: TRBJ1-3; CDR3aa: CASSFAGVGNTIYF
v_gene: TRBV20-1; abundance: .; j_gene: TRBJ1-5; CDR3aa: CSASSENQPQHF
v_gene: TRBV11-2; abundance: .; j_gene: TRBJ2-1; CDR3aa: CASSLVFDEQFF
v_gene: TRBV9; abundance: .; j_gene: TRBJ2-1; CDR3aa: CASSMTEYNEQFF
v_gene: TRBV28; abundance: .; j_gene: TRBJ2-7; CDR3aa: CASSEGLAGGYEQYF
v_gene: TRBV27; abundance: .; j_gene: TRBJ2-1; CDR3aa: CASRPGWGENEQFF
v_gene: TRBV9; abundance: .; j_gene: TRBJ2-1; CDR3aa: CASSVASGGFYNEQFF
v_gene: TRBV10-1; abundance: .; j_gene: TRBJ2-1; CDR3aa: CASSEGLAGYNEQFF
v_gene: TRBV6-4; abundance: .; j_gene: TRBJ2-1; CDR3aa: CASAPGQASNEQFF
v_gene: TRBV5-1; abundance: .; j_gene: TRBJ1-2; CDR3aa: CASSFSQGAPAWGYTF
v_gene: TRBV19; abundance: .; j_gene: TRBJ2-3; CDR3aa: CASSIASGRGTDTQYF
v_gene: TRBV7-2; abundance: .; j_gene: TRBJ1-5; CDR3aa: CASSSARNQPQHF
v_gene: TRBV29-1; abundance: .; j_gene: TRBJ2-1; CDR3aa: CSVEGFDSSYNEQFF
v_gene: TRBV9; abundance: .; j_gene: TRBJ2-1; CDR3aa: CASSLPYQGAEQFF
v_gene: TRBV11-2; abundance: .; j_gene: TRBJ1-1; CDR3aa: CASSLGQGKGTEAFF
v_gene: TRBV6-4; abundance: .; j_gene: TRBJ1-1; CDR3aa: CASRESGTGSFNTEAFF
v_gene: TRBV6-1; abundance: .; j_gene: TRBJ2-5; CDR3aa: CASSEGLASGQETQYF
v_gene: TRBV6-5; abundance: few; j_gene: TRBJ2-1; CDR3aa: CASSPQTSSDEQFF
v_gene: TRBV4-1; abundance: .; j_gene: TRBJ2-7; CDR3aa: CASSLFEGDRSYEQYF
v_gene: TRBV3-1/TRBV3-2; abundance: .; j_gene: TRBJ2-4; CDR3aa: CASSQESLRSKNIQYF
v_gene: TRBV13; abundance: .; j_gene: TRBJ1-1; CDR3aa: CASSSGQGTMNTEAFF
v_gene: TRBV2; abundance: .; j_gene: TRBJ1-1; CDR3aa: CASSVDRTNTEAFF
v_gene: TRBV18; abundance: .; j_gene: TRBJ1-2; CDR3aa: CASSPSYAPGEGYTF
v_gene: TRBV4-3; abundance: .; j_gene: TRBJ1-4; CDR3aa: CASSLVSGATNEKLFF
v_gene: TRBV12-3/TRBV12-4; abundance: few; j_gene: TRBJ2-5; CDR3aa: CASSLGGQETQYF
v_gene: TRBV14; abundance: .; j_gene: TRBJ2-2; CDR3aa: CASSRTGWAGELFF
v_gene: TRBV10-3; abundance: .; j_gene: TRBJ2-3; CDR3aa: CAISELVASGVTDTQYF
v_gene: TRBV3-1/TRBV3-2; abundance: .; j_gene: TRBJ2-3; CDR3aa: CASSPFRGGTDTQYF
v_gene: TRBV7-9; abundance: once; j_gene: TRBJ2-1; CDR3aa: CASSFGEGALYNEQFF